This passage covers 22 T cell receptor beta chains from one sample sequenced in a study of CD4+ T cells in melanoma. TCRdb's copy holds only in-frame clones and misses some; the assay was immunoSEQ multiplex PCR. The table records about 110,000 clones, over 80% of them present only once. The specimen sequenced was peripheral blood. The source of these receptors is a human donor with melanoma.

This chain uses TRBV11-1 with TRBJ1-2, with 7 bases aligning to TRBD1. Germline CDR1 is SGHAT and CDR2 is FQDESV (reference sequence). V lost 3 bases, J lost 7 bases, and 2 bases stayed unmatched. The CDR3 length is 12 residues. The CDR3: CASSFQGVGYTF. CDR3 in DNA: TGTGCCAGCAGCTTCCAGGGGGTTGGCTACACCTTC.

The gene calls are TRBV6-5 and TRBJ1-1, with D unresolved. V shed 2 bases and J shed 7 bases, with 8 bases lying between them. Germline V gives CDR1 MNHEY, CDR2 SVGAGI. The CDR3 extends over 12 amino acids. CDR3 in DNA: TGTGCCAGCAGTTACGGGTGGGGTGAAGCTTTCTTT. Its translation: CASSYGWGEAFF.

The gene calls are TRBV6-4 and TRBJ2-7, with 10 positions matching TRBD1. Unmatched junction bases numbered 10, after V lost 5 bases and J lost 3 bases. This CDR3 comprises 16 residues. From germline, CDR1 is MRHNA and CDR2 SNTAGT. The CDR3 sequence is CASSNDRGHWRYEQYF. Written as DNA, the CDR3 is TGTGCCAGCAGTAACGACAGGGGGCATTGGCGCTACGAGCAGTACTTC.

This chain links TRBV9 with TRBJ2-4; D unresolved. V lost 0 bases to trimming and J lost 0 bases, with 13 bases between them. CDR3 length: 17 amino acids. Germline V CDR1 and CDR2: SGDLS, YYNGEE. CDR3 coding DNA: TGTGCCAGCAGCGTAGGGTTTTTCGAGGAAGCCAAAAACATTCAGTACTTC. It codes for CASSVGFFEEAKNIQYF. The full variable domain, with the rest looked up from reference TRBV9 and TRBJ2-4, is DSGVTQTPKHLITATGQRVTLRCSPRSGDLSVYWYQQSLDQGLQFLIQYYNGEERAKGNILERFSAQQFPDLHSELNLSSLELGDSALYFCASSVGFFEEAKNIQYFGAGTRLSVL.

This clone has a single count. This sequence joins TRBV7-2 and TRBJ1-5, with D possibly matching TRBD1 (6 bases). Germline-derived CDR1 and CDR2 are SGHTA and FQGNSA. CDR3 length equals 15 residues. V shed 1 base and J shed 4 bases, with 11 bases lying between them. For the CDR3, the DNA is TGTGCCAGCAGCTTAGGATACAGGGAAAATCAGCCCCAGCATTTT. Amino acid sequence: CASSLGYRENQPQHF.

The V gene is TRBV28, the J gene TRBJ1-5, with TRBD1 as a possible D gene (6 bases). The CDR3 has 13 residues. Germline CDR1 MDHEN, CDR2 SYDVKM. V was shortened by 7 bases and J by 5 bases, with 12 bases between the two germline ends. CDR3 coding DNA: TGTGCCAGCATAGGACAGCCCTATCAGCCCCAGCATTTT. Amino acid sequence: CASIGQPYQPQHF.

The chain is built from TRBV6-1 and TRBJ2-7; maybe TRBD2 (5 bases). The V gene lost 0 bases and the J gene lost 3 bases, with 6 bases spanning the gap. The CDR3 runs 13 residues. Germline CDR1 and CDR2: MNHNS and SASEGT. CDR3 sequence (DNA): TGTGCCAGCAGTGAAGCAGGGAGCTACGAGCAGTACTTC. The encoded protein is CASSEAGSYEQYF.

The CDR3: CASSLYSTSTDTQYF. The CDR3 nucleotides are TGTGCCAGCAGCCTCTATTCCACTAGCACAGATACGCAGTATTTT. The V call is TRBV7-2, the J call TRBJ2-3; D uncertain. V lost 5 bases, J lost 0 bases, and 12 bases lay in between. Germline CDR1 and CDR2: SGHTA and FQGNSA. CDR3 length equals 15 residues.

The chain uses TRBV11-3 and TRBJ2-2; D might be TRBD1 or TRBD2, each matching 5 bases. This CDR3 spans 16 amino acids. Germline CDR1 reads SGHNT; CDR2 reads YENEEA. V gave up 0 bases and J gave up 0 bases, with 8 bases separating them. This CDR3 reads CASSLDGTANTGELFF. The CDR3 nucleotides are TGTGCCAGCAGCTTAGACGGGACGGCGAACACCGGGGAGCTGTTTTTT.

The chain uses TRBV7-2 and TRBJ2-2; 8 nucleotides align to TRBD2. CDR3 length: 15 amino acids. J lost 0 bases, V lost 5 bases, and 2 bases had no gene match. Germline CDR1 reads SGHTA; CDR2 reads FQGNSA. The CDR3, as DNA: TGTGCCAGCAGCGGCGGGGGGACGAACACCGGGGAGCTGTTTTTT. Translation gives CASSGGGTNTGELFF. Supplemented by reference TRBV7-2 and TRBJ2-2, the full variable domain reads GAGVSQSPSNKVTEKGKDVELRCDPISGHTALYWYRQSLGQGLEFLIYFQGNSAPDKSGLPSDRFSAERTGGSVSTLTIQRTQQEDSAVYLCASSGGGTNTGELFFGEGSRLTVL.

The DNA of the CDR3 is TGTGCCAGTAGTACCACGAGGGGGCGGGGTGATCCCTACGAGCAGTACTTC. Encoded protein: CASSTTRGRGDPYEQYF. V gene TRBV19 combines with J gene TRBJ2-7, with D tentatively TRBD1 (7 bases). Per germline, CDR1 LNHDA and CDR2 SQIVND (reference sequence). Trimming cost V 4 bases and J 2 bases, with 21 bases left between them. The CDR3 totals 17 residues.

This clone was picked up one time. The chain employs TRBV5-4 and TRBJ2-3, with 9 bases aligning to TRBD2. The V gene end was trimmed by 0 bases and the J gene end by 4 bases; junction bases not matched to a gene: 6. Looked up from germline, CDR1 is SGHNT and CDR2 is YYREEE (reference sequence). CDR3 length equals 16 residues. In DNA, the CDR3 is TGTGCCAGCAGCTTGGTAGCGGGAGAATGGCCAGATACGCAGTATTTT. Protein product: CASSLVAGEWPDTQYF.

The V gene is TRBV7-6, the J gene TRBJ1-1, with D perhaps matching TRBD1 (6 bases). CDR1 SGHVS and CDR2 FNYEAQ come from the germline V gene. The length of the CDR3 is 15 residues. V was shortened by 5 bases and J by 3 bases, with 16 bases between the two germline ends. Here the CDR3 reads CASSNLGGADTEAFF. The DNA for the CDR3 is TGTGCCAGCAGCAACCTGGGGGGGGCGGACACTGAAGCTTTCTTT.

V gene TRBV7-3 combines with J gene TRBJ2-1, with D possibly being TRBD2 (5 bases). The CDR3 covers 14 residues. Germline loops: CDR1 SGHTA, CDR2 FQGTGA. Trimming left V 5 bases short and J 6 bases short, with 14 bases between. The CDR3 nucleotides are TGTGCCAGCAGCCTTCAACGTGGAGGCAATGAGCAGTTCTTC. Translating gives CASSLQRGGNEQFF.

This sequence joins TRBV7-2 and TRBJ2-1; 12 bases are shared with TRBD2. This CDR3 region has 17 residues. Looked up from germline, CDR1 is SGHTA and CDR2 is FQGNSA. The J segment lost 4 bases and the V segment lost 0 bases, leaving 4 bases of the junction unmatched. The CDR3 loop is CASSLAIGTSGYNEQFF. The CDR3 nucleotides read TGTGCCAGCAGCTTAGCGATCGGGACTAGCGGGTACAATGAGCAGTTCTTC.

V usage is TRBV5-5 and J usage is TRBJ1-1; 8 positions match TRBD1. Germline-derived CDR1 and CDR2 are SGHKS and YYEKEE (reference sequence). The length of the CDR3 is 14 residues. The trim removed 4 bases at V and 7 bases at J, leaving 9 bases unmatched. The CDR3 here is CASSRQGRVLEAFF. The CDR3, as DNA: TGTGCCAGCAGCCGACAGGGGCGCGTACTTGAAGCTTTCTTT.

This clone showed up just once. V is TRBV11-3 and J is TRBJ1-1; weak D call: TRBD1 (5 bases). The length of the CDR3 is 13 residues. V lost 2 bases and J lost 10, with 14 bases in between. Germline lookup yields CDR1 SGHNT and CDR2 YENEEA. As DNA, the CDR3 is TGTGCCAGCAGCTTACCGGGACCGCAAGGAGCTTTCTTT. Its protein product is CASSLPGPQGAFF.

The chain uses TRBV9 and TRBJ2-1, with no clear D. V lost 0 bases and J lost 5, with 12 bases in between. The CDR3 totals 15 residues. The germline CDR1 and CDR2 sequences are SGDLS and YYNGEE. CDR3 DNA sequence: TGTGCCAGCAGCGTAGCTCCCTCCTCAAACAATGAGCAGTTCTTC. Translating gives CASSVAPSSNNEQFF.

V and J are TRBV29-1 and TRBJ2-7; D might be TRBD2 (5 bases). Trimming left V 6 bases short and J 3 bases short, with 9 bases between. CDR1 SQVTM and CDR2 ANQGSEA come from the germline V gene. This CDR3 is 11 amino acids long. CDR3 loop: CSVTEGYEQYF. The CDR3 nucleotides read TGCAGCGTCACAGAGGGCTACGAGCAGTACTTC.

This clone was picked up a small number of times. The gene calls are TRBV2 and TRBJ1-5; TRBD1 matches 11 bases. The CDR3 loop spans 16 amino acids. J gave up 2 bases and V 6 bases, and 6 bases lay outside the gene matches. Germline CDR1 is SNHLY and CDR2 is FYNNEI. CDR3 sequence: CASSQGQGARNQPQHF. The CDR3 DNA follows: TGTGCCAGCAGCCAAGGACAGGGGGCTCGCAATCAGCCCCAGCATTTT.

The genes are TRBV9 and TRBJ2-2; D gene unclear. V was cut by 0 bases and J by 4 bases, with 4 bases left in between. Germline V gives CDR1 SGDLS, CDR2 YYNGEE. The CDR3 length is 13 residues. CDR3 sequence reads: CASSVVVTGELFF. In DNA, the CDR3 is TGTGCCAGCAGCGTAGTAGTCACCGGGGAGCTGTTTTTT.

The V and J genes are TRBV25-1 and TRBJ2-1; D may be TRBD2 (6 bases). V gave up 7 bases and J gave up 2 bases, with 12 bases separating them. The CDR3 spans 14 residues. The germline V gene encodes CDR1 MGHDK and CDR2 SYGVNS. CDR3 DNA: TGTGCCAGCACTAGCGCGACACCCTACAATGAGCAGTTCTTC. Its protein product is CASTSATPYNEQFF.